Only a few counts were recorded for the clone carrying this TCR beta chain. Its antigen is not identified. TCRdb re-called the 5' RACE reads through MiXCR, storing one row per CDR3 protein. The sample has roughly 370,000 distinct CDR3 sequences, around 20% seen once. These data are taken from a study of CD8 T cells in ankylosing spondylitis. General study points: What appeared characteristic of ankylosing spondylitis blood was a TCR beta motif of 7 or 8 highly homologous variants.

The sequence was collected from a male donor with ankylosing spondylitis. The source material was blood, either unsorted or a sorted T cell fraction (not recorded which).

The DNA for the CDR3 is TGTGCCAGCAGCATTAGCGGGAGGGCAGAGACCCAGTACTTC. The encoded protein is CASSISGRAETQYF. This chain uses TRBV7-9 with TRBJ2-5, with TRBD2 identical over 11 bases. The germline V gene encodes CDR1 SEHNR and CDR2 FQNEAQ (reference sequence). This CDR3 is 14 amino acids long. V lost 5 bases, J lost 4 bases, and 3 bases stayed unmatched.